The subject of this entry is one T cell receptor (beta chain). A few counts support this clone. Its specific antigen is unknown. No base qualities exist here, and no much larger clone lies one base off it. The sample belongs to a study of cytomegalovirus exposure and HLA in healthy donors (dated by TCRdb to 2016 to 2017). Turning to the overall study: An earlier analysis of roughly 500 of the donors reported approximately 280 Gb of sequence data and 95 million to 130 million unique TCR beta sequences obtained from roughly 170 million T cells. The study aimed to test whether signatures of past pathogen exposure could be identified by cataloging public T cell receptors. Across 300 to 500 genotyped donors of the cohort, an average of about 250,000 unique TCR beta nucleotide sequences per donor were sequenced, and around 20% of those sequences were non-productive. All discovery cohort repertoires had been generated on a single sequencing platform. The later analysis used no new phenotypic data to find candidate immune exposures, relying instead on TCR beta sequences and their occurrence across donors. Genome-wide SNP genotypes for about 55% of the roughly 670 donors were used in a later genetic analysis, which treated that subset as a discovery cohort. The study used immunosequencing to profile the T cell repertoires of 666 subjects and linked those repertoires to cytomegalovirus serostatus. An earlier analysis of approximately 580 of the donors used high-throughput TCR beta sequencing to judge whether each TCR beta V gene segment behaved as functional or pseudogenic. A handful of DR-DQ haplotypes were treated as single units for association and clustering because of strong linkage in the cohort. Of the 398 genotyped donors, 65% to 90% were placed in the genetic ancestry cluster associated with self-reported Caucasian donors. Class I and class II HLA loci were covered by the typing at four-digit resolution. The number of donors typed differed by locus, with roughly 629-640 for A, B, C, DRB1 and DQB1, more than 500 for DQA1, over 600 for DPA1, and around 460 for DPB1. To study patterns of TCR occurrence, a later analysis re-analyzed previously published TCR beta repertoires from more than 550 donors and added high-resolution HLA genotyping. Approximately 300 gigabases of sequencing data and 80 million or so unique TCR sequences were included in an early release covering roughly 600 HLA-typed donors. The study combined high-throughput TCR immunosequencing, statistical association of individual TCRs with disease status, and machine learning to predict cytomegalovirus infection status. In addition to the first cohort of 650 to 800 subjects, a separate validation cohort of around 110 different subjects was used. Donor age, sex, ethnicity and CMV serostatus were collected together with the repertoire data. The study at large found these results: Because HLA typing was unavailable for some donors at each locus, only the typed subset was used in association tests. The authors suggested that the approach could potentially be generalized to other disease states and immunological phenotypes. Some IMGT-functional V segments, including TRBV6-2 and TRBV6-3, could not be distinguished by the 87-base-pair reads and were therefore excluded. Compared with the roughly 670-donor mean, donors in an Asian-associated ancestry cluster had fewer N-insertions in productive TCRs, according to a later genetic analysis. A total of 150 to 200 TCR beta chains were listed by the study as associated with cytomegalovirus. A later analysis found that HLA-associated TCR beta chains were more clonally expanded and had lower generation probabilities than equally common non-associated chains. A later analysis associated 15,000 or so TCR beta sequences with specific HLA alleles at a false discovery rate of 0.05. Correlated functional status among segregating V segments might be attributable to linkage disequilibrium, but an unknown experimental factor could not be ruled out. The only immune exposure information available for the cohort was CMV serostatus. In a later analysis, the rate of TCR association differed among HLA loci, with DRB1 alleles having the most associated TCRs and HLA-C alleles having the fewest. A few of the identified cytomegalovirus-associated TCR beta chains were confirmed in vitro to be specific for cytomegalovirus antigens. Broadly in line with IMGT annotations, most TCR beta V segments showed up in productive rearrangements about 90% or about 30% of the time in an earlier analysis of several hundred of the donors. Roughly uniform sequencing depth across donors was assumed in presence/absence analyses, although this assumption may not hold. Only TCR beta chains were sequenced in this cohort, and the absence of alpha or paired-chain data limited detectable features. According to a later analysis, parvovirus B19, influenza, CMV and Epstein-Barr virus appeared linked to several top co-occurrence clusters. A later genetic analysis associated a missense DCLRE1C variant with V-gene and J-gene trimming of TCR beta chains, and an independent cohort replicated the association. Because counts were too low, more than 15 rarely observed V segments, including chromosome 9 orphons, were left out of the earlier analysis of about 500 of the donors. When HLA alleles, especially DR and DQ, strongly co-occurred, attributing TCR associations to individual alleles was difficult. A further reported finding was that TCR beta sequences accurately predicted the HLA-A and HLA-B alleles for most subjects in the first cohort. Cytomegalovirus status was reported to be diagnosed by the classifier with high specificity and sensitivity in both the original and validation cohorts. According to a later analysis, most CMV-associated TCR beta chains appeared to be HLA-restricted, and the HLA associations seemed to be driven largely by CMV exposure. Most TCR sequences were seen in very few donors, while some public TCRs were found in many individuals. A group of highly shared sequence variants was considered likely to be a technical artifact of the sequencing pipeline.

Via the germline V gene, CDR1 is SGHRS and CDR2 YFSETQ. Including the terminal cysteine and phenylalanine, the CDR3 comprises 14 residues. Of all the DNA, just the CDR3 is kept, 42 bases in frame from base 1. V is reduced by 5 bases and J by 2 bases, leaving a spacing of 13 bases between them. In total, around 600 healthy bone marrow donors made up the cohort. At the time of sampling, all cohort members were nominally healthy, though unrecorded immune exposures were likely present. The donor was CMV seronegative and belonged to the group of 352 seronegative cohort members. A peripheral blood sample was provided by each donor, and peripheral blood mononuclear cells were used for TCR beta sequencing. Genomic DNA was extracted from the blood cell samples with the Qiagen DNeasy Blood Extraction Kit. The library was built by means of the immunoSEQ multiplex PCR assay. For the multiplex PCR, a mixture combining 60 forward primers for TCR Vbeta segments and 13 reverse primers for TCR Jbeta segments was used. A multiplex PCR assay on genomic DNA amplified the CDR3 region of rearranged TCR beta genes. On the Illumina HiSeq System, the amplified TCR beta libraries were sequenced as 87-base-pair reads. The study's own analysis went as follows. Across the roughly 600 repertoires, a later analysis counted around 80 million unique TCR beta chains, 8.5 million to 12 million of which were shared by at least two donors. Raw reads were error-corrected and collapsed into unique sequences with a nearest-neighbor algorithm that merged closely related sequences to remove PCR and sequencing errors. CDR3 sequences were aligned to IMGT reference sequences to assign V, D and J gene segments. For a sequence to be retained, a match of at least six nucleotides was required to both a V gene segment and a J gene segment. Rearrangements were classified as productive when the CDR3 lacked stop codons and remained in frame with V and J, and all other rearrangements were classified as non-productive. CDR3 was defined by IMGT convention, running from the second conserved V-encoded cysteine to the conserved J-encoded phenylalanine. In an earlier analysis of roughly 610 of the donors, sequences lacking an unambiguous match to a single V gene segment were excluded. In an earlier analysis of about 590 of the donors, a V segment was called functional when productive rearrangements were above 56.7%, and segregating when the standard deviation between donors exceeded 5%. A statistical classification framework was built to diagnose cytomegalovirus status from the catalog of TCR beta chain sequences. In a later analysis, TCR nucleotide sequences were compared against IMGT/GENE-DB human TR gene sequences so that V and J genes could be assigned. A later analysis assigned CDR3 sequences and most-parsimonious VDJ recombination scenarios with the TCRdist pipeline. In a later analysis, each TCR beta chain was defined by its CDR3 amino acid sequence together with its V-gene family, and reads without a unique V-gene family were excluded. To address suspected cross-contamination and a sequencing artifact, a later analysis removed over 500 highly shared, low-generation-probability nucleotide sequences. In a later analysis, a clonal expansion index was calculated for each public chain from normalized within-repertoire ranks of inferred template counts. In a later analysis, generation probabilities were computed with a VDJ recombination model fitted to out-of-frame rearrangements, and the resulting probabilities were checked against IGoR. In a later analysis, TCR-TCR, TCR-HLA and TCR-CMV co-occurrence was scored with hypergeometric tests, and a repertoire-size bias correction was applied to TCR pairs. False discovery rates were estimated in a later analysis by permuting HLA or CMV assignments 20 times. In a later analysis, co-occurring TCRs were grouped with DBSCAN, and TCRdist sequence similarity was added when clustering was performed within HLA-allele-positive subsets. Repertoires with fewer than 30,000 or more than 120,000 public chains, plus five repertoires with anomalous nucleotide sharing, were excluded from co-occurrence clustering. TCRdb obtained this table from immuneACCESS and retained in-frame rearrangements with V and J assigned. These tables miss some clones; where compared with another copy, unresolved V genes account for less than half of the shortfall, and the remainder is unexplained. The DNA gave D and trimming, while V, J and clone size come from that table. In this sample the table shows 280,000 or so clones, approximately 90% of which occur a single time. The ten top clones hold approximately 2.2% of the sample.

The material sequenced was PBMCs. The receptor comes from a woman younger than 35 in good health and CMV-seronegative. The chain is assembled from TRBV5-1 and TRBJ1-1, and the D gene may be TRBD1, 6 bases matching. For the CDR3, the sequence is CASSHSGGNTEAFF. The DNA sequence reads TGCGCCAGCAGTCATTCGGGGGGCAACACTGAAGCTTTCTTT.